The T cell receptor (beta chain) under discussion was sequenced for a study of control samples from healthy donors and cancer patients. Measured with immunoSEQ multiplex PCR; TCRdb has only the in-frame clones, and not every one. The data contain some 140,000 clones, 80% to 95% of them singletons. V was clipped by 4 bases and J by 2 bases; unmatched bases: 4. The CDR3 runs 16 residues. CDR1 is LNHDA, CDR2 SQIVND, per germline (reference sequence). This receptor was obtained from a man in his thirties or forties in good health. The sequenced sample was blood. The chain couples TRBV19 to TRBJ2-6; 8 bases are a match to TRBD2. CDR3: CASSTRGGTGANVLTF. The CDR3, as DNA: TGTGCCAGTAGTACACGGGGGGGAACTGGGGCCAACGTCCTGACTTTC. The entire variable domain, with the rest obtained from reference TRBV19 and TRBJ2-6, is as follows: DGGITQSPKYLFRKEGQNVTLSCEQNLNHDAMYWYRQDPGQGLRLIYYSQIVNDFQKGDIAEGYSVSREKKESFPLTVTSAQKNPTAFYLCASSTRGGTGANVLTFGAGSRLTVL.